The 2 T cell receptor beta chains below were found in one sample sequenced in a study of blood T cell repertoires in COVID-19. The repertoire was sequenced with immunoSEQ multiplex PCR; TCRdb's copy has only in-frame clones and lacks some. This sample yields over 150,000 clones, of which around nine tenths are seen a single time; around 0.53% belongs to the top ten. The sample was peripheral blood. These receptors were obtained from a man in his fifties or sixties with acute or convalescent COVID-19.

The J gene is TRBJ1-2, the V gene TRBV5-1; D ambiguous. CDR1 and CDR2 (germline): SGHRS, YFSETQ. Trimming cost V 4 bases and J 3 bases, with 10 bases left between them. This CDR3 spans 13 amino acids. CDR3 region: CASSLDGDYGYTF. The CDR3 nucleotides read TGCGCCAGCAGCCTCGACGGGGACTATGGCTACACCTTC.

In its sample, this clone was seen once. The rearrangement uses TRBV19 and TRBJ1-6; D remains unclear. Per germline, CDR1 LNHDA and CDR2 SQIVND (reference sequence). CDR3 length: 13 residues. The germline V and J ends were trimmed by 4 bases and 4 bases, with 5 bases remaining between them. The chain's CDR3 is CASSTQYNSPLHF. As DNA, the CDR3 is TGTGCCAGTAGTACCCAGTATAATTCACCCCTCCACTTT.